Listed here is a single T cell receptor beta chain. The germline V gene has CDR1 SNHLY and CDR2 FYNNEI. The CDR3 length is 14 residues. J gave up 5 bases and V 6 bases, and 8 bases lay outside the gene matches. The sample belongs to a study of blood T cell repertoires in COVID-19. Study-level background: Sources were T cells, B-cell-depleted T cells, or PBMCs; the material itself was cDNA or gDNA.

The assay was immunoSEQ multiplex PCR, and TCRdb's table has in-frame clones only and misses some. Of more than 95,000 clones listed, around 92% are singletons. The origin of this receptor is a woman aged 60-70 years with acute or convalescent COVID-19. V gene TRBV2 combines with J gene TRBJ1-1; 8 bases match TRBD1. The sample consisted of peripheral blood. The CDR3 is CASRFDRGGTEAFF. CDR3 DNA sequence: TGTGCCAGCAGATTTGACAGGGGTGGGACTGAAGCTTTCTTT.